This T cell receptor (beta chain) originates from a study of blood T cell repertoires in COVID-19. Study-level information: Italy, Spain and the United States were the sources of the convalescent and acute COVID-19 samples. In each case, the material was cDNA or gDNA derived from T cells, B-cell-depleted T cells, or PBMCs.

Per the original methods: Counts of nucleated cells, estimated from reference gene primer amplification, were obtained. TCRdb's table, derived via immunoSEQ multiplex PCR, lists solely in-frame clones and lacks some. V, J and clone size reflect that table, while D and trimming were determined from the DNA. The sample contains approximately 130,000 clones, approximately 87% of which appear only once. The table lists this clone with a few counts. The CDR3 runs 15 residues. Trimming removed 4 bases from V and 2 bases from J; junction bases left unmatched: 7. CDR1 and CDR2 (germline): SQVTM, ANQGSEA. The sample comprised peripheral blood. The rearrangement links TRBV29-1 to TRBJ1-4; 7 bases agree with TRBD1. The clonotype was recovered from a woman in her forties or fifties with acute or convalescent COVID-19. CDR3 region: CSVAIKQGTNEKLFF. CDR3 bases: TGCAGCGTTGCAATAAAACAGGGGACTAATGAAAAACTGTTTTTT.